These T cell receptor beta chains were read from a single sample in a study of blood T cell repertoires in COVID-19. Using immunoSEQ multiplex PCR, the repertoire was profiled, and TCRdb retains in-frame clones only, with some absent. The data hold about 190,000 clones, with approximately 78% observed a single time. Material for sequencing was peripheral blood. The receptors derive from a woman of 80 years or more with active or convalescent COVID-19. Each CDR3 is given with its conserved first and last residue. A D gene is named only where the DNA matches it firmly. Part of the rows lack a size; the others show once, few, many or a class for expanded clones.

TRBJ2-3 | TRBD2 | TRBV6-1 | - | CASSDSGGGLADTQYF | TGTGCCAGCAGTGATTCTGGCGGGGGGCTGGCAGATACGCAGTATTTT
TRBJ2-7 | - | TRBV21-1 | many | CASSKLPMRVPRGAYEQYF | TGTGCCAGCAGCAAACTTCCCATGCGGGTACCGCGGGGGGCCTACGAGCAGTACTTC
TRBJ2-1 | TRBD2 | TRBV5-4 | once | CASSSLLAGGPNEQFF | TGTGCCAGCAGCTCCTTACTAGCGGGGGGGCCTAATGAGCAGTTCTTC
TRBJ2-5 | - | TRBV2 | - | CASSDGGTQYF | TGTGCCAGCAGTGATGGAGGGACCCAGTACTTC
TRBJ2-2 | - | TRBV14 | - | CASTYRTGELFF | TGTGCCAGCACTTACCGGACCGGGGAGCTGTTTTTT
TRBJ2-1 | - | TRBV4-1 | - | CASSRNNNEQFF | TGCGCCAGCAGCCGAAACAACAATGAGCAGTTCTTC
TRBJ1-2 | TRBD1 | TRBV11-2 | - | CASSLLRDRGRNYGYTF | TGTGCCAGCAGCTTACTCCGGGACAGGGGGCGTAACTATGGCTACACCTTC
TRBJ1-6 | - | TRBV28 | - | CASSQGLATSPLHF | TGTGCCAGCAGTCAGGGGTTAGCTACTTCACCCCTCCACTTT
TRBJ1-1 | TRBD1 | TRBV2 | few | CARDRWIKGTEAFF | TGTGCCAGGGACAGGTGGATAAAGGGCACTGAAGCTTTCTTT
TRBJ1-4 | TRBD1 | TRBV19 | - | CASSPRQGREKLFF | TGTGCCAGTAGTCCTCGACAGGGAAGGGAAAAACTGTTTTTT
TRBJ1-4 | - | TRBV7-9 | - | CASSPREAATNEKLFF | TGTGCCAGCAGCCCAAGAGAGGCAGCAACTAATGAAAAACTGTTTTTT
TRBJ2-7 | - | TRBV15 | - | CATSRGSHYEQYF | TGTGCCACCAGCAGAGGTTCCCATTACGAGCAGTACTTC
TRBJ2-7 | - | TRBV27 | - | CASSLNMGPYEQYF | TGTGCCAGCAGTTTGAACATGGGCCCCTACGAGCAGTACTTC
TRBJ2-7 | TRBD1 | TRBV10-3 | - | CAIRRGAGGNEQYF | TGTGCCATCAGAAGAGGGGCAGGGGGCAACGAGCAGTACTTC
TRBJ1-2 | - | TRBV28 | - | CASTHPSGDHYGYTF | TGTGCCAGCACCCACCCATCGGGGGACCACTATGGCTACACCTTC
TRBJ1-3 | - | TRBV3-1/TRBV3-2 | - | CASSQVAGSSGNTIYF | TGTGCCAGCAGCCAAGTTGCAGGGTCATCCGGAAACACCATATATTTT
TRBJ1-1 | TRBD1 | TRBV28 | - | CASNAPGGATEAFF | TGTGCCAGCAACGCCCCAGGGGGCGCAACTGAAGCTTTCTTT
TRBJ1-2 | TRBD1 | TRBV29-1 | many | CSVELYRGSEGYTF | TGCAGCGTTGAATTGTACAGGGGGTCTGAAGGCTACACCTTC